The clone carrying this T cell receptor beta chain was seen ten or more times. Its antigen is undetermined. The sample comes from a study of T cells after yellow fever vaccination. Across the study: When fractions had low cell numbers, they were prepared with SMART-Seq v4 Ultra Low Input.

Researchers made TCR cDNA using 5'RACE template switching, and this step added a universal primer site and UMIs. TCRdb reanalysed the 5' RACE reads using MiXCR and keeps one entry per CDR3 protein. The repertoire holds fewer than 150,000 distinct CDR3 sequences, with 7.7% as singletons. Germline V lookup: CDR1 KGHDR, CDR2 SFDVKD. Between the trimmed V and J ends, which lost 5 bases and 2 bases, there was a span of 5 bases. This CDR3 has 13 residues. The study, taken as a whole, reports: Clones that expanded after primary vaccination mostly reappeared after the booster (approximately 96% CD4, approximately 87% CD8). Secondary responses were weaker yet peaked faster, day 5 versus 15.

The receptor was derived from a man aged 25-45 years who received the YFV17D yellow fever vaccine. This sample comprised CD4+ T cells sorted from PBMCs, obtained 5 days after the yellow fever booster vaccination. This chain links TRBV24-1 with TRBJ2-2; no clear D gene. The CDR3 DNA sequence: TGTGCCACCAGTGTCGGAAACACCGGGGAGCTGTTTTTT. It specifies CATSVGNTGELFF.